A selection of T cell receptor beta chains follows, all from one sample in a study of beta chain features in type 1 diabetes. Libraries were prepared by immunoSEQ multiplex PCR; TCRdb keeps only in-frame clonotypes and omits some of them. The sample lists 550,000 to 850,000 clones, about an eighth occurring once. Sample: naive CD4+ T cells from blood. The receptors were gathered from a man younger than 30 with type 1 diabetes. The CDR3 runs from the conserved cysteine through the conserved F or W. The D gene is left open where the match is weak. Size is stated for part of the rows, as once, few or many counts, or as a class when the clone is expanded.

d_call j_call v_call clone_size cdr3_nt cdr3_aa
TRBD2 TRBJ2-5 TRBV20-1 few TGCAGTTTGAGCGGGGGAGAGACCCAGTACTTC CSLSGGETQYF
NA TRBJ2-5 TRBV6-1 few TGTGCCACCCTGCGAGGAGGGGAAGAGACCCAGTACTTC CATLRGGEETQYF
TRBD1 TRBJ1-2 TRBV30 few TGTGCCTGGGGGGGACAGGCAGCAAAAGGCTACACCTTC CAWGGQAAKGYTF
TRBD1 TRBJ2-5 TRBV7-2 NA TGTGCCAGCAGCTCCGGACAGGGCCAAGAGACCCAGTACTTC CASSSGQGQETQYF
TRBD1 TRBJ1-6 TRBV28 few TGTGCCAGCAGCTCCGGGACAGGGGACCATAATTCACCCCTCCACTTT CASSSGTGDHNSPLHF
TRBD1 TRBJ1-6 TRBV6-6 NA TGTGCCAGCAGACAGGGGAACGATAATTCACCCCTCCACTTT CASRQGNDNSPLHF
NA TRBJ2-3 TRBV5-1 NA TGCGCCAGCAGCCGGACAGTGGGCACAGATACGCAGTATTTT CASSRTVGTDTQYF
TRBD1 TRBJ1-2 TRBV30 few TGTGCCTGGAGTGGGTCGTCGGTGACAGGGTATGGCTACACCTTC CAWSGSSVTGYGYTF
NA TRBJ2-1 TRBV5-1 NA TGCGCCAGCAGCTTGGGGGTAGCGGCCCACTCCTACAATGAGCAGTTCTTC CASSLGVAAHSYNEQFF
TRBD1 TRBJ2-5 TRBV2 NA TGTGCCAGCAGTGGAGGGGGCGAAGGACAAGAGACCCAGTACTTC CASSGGGEGQETQYF
TRBD1 TRBJ2-6 TRBV7-8 NA TGTGCCAGCAGCTTACAGGGGGCGAGCTCTGGGGCCAACGTCCTGACTTTC CASSLQGASSGANVLTF
TRBD1 TRBJ2-5 TRBV10-3 few TGTGCCATCAGTGGACAGGGGGCCGAGGAGACCCAGTACTTC CAISGQGAEETQYF
TRBD1 TRBJ2-7 TRBV7-7 NA TGTGCTAGCAGTCCCGGGACAGGGGGCTACGAGCAGTACTTC CASSPGTGGYEQYF
NA TRBJ2-1 TRBV14 NA TGTGCCAGCAGCCAAGATCTAGGGAGGGAGCAGTTCTTC CASSQDLGREQFF
NA TRBJ1-2 TRBV20-1 few TGCAGTGCTTCCATCGGGGGCTACACCTTC CSASIGGYTF
NA TRBJ2-7 TRBV4-2 few TGTGCCAGCAGCCAAGAGCAGGGAGAGTCCTACGAGCAGTACTTC CASSQEQGESYEQYF
TRBD1 TRBJ1-2 TRBV7-2 NA TGTGCCAGCAGCCCCGGGACAGGGGACTTCTATGGCTACACCTTC CASSPGTGDFYGYTF
NA TRBJ2-6 TRBV5-1 NA TGCGCCAGCAGCTTGGTAGGGTCTGGGGCCAACGTCCTGACTTTC CASSLVGSGANVLTF
NA TRBJ1-2 TRBV7-2 NA TGTGCCAGCAGCCCGCCGGGTCCGGACTTGCAGGTGGGCTACACCTTC CASSPPGPDLQVGYTF
NA TRBJ1-5 TRBV19 few TGTGCCAGCTCACAGGGACTCGGTCAGCCCCAGCATTTT CASSQGLGQPQHF
NA TRBJ2-7 TRBV5-6 NA TGTGCCAGCAGCTTGGGGGCCGGGGGAAAGTACTACGAGCAGTACTTC CASSLGAGGKYYEQYF
NA TRBJ1-2 TRBV6-1 NA TGTGCCAGCAGTGTAGGGAGTGACTATGGCTACACCTTC CASSVGSDYGYTF
NA TRBJ2-2 TRBV7-2 NA TGTGCCAGCAGCTTAGCGTTGTGGGTACCCGGGGAGCTGTTTTTT CASSLALWVPGELFF